This paragraph reports one T cell receptor (beta chain). This clone was picked up a small number of times. Its antigen remains unidentified. Base qualities are not recorded, but no much larger clone differs from it by a single base. The CDR3 runs 14 residues from the cysteine to the phenylalanine. Left in the record is the CDR3 DNA by itself, 42 bases read in frame from the first base. The germline V gene (reference sequence) supplies CDR1 MNHEY and CDR2 SMNVEV. Trimming removed 8 bases from V and 3 bases from J, leaving 13 bases between the germline ends. The library came from the immunoSEQ multiplex PCR assay. RNA was extracted from all samples and reverse transcribed into cDNA as template for TCR sequencing. SuperScript III was used to make first-strand cDNA, primed with a 2:1 mix of oligo-dT and random hexamers. A synthetic immune receptor repertoire was used to measure amplification bias, and any remaining bias was corrected computationally. Concerning the study's data processing: Raw reads were preprocessed for error removal, and CDR3 was defined according to IMGT conventions as running from the conserved cysteine to phenylalanine. Clonality was calculated as 1 minus Shannon entropy normalized by log2 of the number of productive unique TCRs. Whether each scalp clone was CD4 or CD8 was inferred by checking scalp TCRbeta sequences against the CD4 and CD8 repertoires from sorted blood. TCRdb took over this immuneACCESS table, retaining in-frame rearrangements with V and J assigned. Such tables are incomplete; in checked studies, under half of the missing clones stem from an unresolved V gene, and the remainder is unexplained. D and trimming were read from the DNA, whereas the V and J calls and clone size are those reported in that table. Counted in this sample were around 200,000 clones; approximately 55% of them appeared once. Roughly a tenth of the sample is held by the ten biggest clonotypes.

The time point label, as the study defines it: 24 weeks on oral tofacitinib. Read against the paper, the sample's treatment or condition label means: oral pan-JAK inhibitor, 5-10 mg twice daily. From alopecia areata patients, peripheral blood was collected along with lesional scalp punch biopsies. PBMCs were isolated by density centrifugation and stained for CD3, CD4 and CD8, and CD4+ and CD8+ T cells were sorted on a FACSAria. The data were taken from a study of CD8+ T cells in alopecia areata listed by TCRdb under 2018. Describing the broader study: Treated patients were enrolled in an open-label pilot trial of oral tofacitinib at 5 to 10 mg twice daily for moderate-to-severe alopecia areata. immunoSEQ multiplex PCR using 35 Vbeta forward primers and 13 Jbeta reverse primers was used to amplify TCRbeta CDR3 regions. Disease severity in treated patients was measured with the SALT score, which quantifies the percentage of affected scalp surface area. On the human side, TCRbeta sequencing was run on scalp tissue and on sorted CD4+ and CD8+ peripheral blood T cells from healthy controls and from alopecia areata patients with either patchy or totalis/universalis disease. RNA was obtained with the PAXgene miRNA kit for fixed scalp, the miRNeasy kit for PBMCs, and the RNeasy kit for mouse skin. Tofacitinib was administered for 6 to 18 months, and 6 months of follow-up off drug were then conducted to assess delayed response and recurrence. In both human patients and the C3H/HeJ mouse model, the study applied high-throughput TCRbeta sequencing to look at T cell clonal expansion in alopecia areata. Clonality in the scalp was compared among normal scalp (n=4), patchy alopecia areata scalp (n=8), and alopecia totalis/universalis scalp (n=8). Patients on tofacitinib were biopsied at baseline and after 4 and 24 weeks of treatment, and several of the patients also had a later scalp biopsy. Broad study findings and their caveats: Compared with normal scalp, lesional scalp, particularly in alopecia totalis/universalis, had higher clonality and more expanded CD8+ clones, which suggests antigenic drive. Tofacitinib significantly decreased scalp clonality and the number of expanded CD8+ clones among the top 100 scalp clones. Many expanded lesional clones were found to persist in scalp and blood during tofacitinib treatment, and relapse after treatment cessation may be partly explained by this persistence. Because the treated cohort was small and had just a single nonresponder, larger studies are needed to establish links between baseline CD8+ expansion and response. Shared TCR sequences between patients were less evident than in mice, which may be partly attributable to HLA diversity in the patient population. Unlike mouse skin, where gammadelta T cells dominate, normal human skin contains resident alphabeta T cells that get sequenced too, which complicates analysis of the scalp TCR repertoire.

The sample was CD8+ T cells sorted from blood, taken at week 24, from a patient treated with tofacitinib. In this chain, TRBV27 is recombined with TRBJ2-2; the D gene is unclear. This receptor was obtained from a human donor with alopecia areata. The nucleotides are TGTGCCAGCCAACGGTGGAAGGACACCGGGGAGCTGTTTTTT. Its protein is CASQRWKDTGELFF.